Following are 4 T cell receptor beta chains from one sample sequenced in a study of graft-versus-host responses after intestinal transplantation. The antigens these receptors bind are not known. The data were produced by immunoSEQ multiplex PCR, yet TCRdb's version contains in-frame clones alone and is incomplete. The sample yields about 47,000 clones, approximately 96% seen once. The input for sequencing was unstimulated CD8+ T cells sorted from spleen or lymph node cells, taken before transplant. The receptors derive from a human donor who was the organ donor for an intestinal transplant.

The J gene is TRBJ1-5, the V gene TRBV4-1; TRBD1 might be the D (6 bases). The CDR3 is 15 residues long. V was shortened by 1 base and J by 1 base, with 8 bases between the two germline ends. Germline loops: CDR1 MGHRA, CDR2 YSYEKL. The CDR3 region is CASSQAQGSNQPQHF. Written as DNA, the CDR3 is TGCGCCAGCAGCCAAGCTCAGGGGAGCAATCAGCCCCAGCATTTT.

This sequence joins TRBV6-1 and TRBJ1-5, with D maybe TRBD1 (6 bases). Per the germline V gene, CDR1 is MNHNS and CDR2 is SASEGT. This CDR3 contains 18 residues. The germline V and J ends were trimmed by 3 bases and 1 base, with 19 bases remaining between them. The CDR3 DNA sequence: TGTGCCAGCAGTGATTTCTCCGGGGGCCCTAGGAGCAATCAGCCCCAGCATTTT. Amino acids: CASSDFSGGPRSNQPQHF.

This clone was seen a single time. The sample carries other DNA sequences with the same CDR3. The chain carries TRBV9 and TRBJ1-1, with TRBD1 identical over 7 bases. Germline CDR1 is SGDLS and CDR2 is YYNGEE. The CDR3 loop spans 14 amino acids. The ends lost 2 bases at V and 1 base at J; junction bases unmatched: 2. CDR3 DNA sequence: TGTGCCAGCAGCGTTGGGACAGCGAACACTGAAGCTTTCTTT. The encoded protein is CASSVGTANTEAFF.

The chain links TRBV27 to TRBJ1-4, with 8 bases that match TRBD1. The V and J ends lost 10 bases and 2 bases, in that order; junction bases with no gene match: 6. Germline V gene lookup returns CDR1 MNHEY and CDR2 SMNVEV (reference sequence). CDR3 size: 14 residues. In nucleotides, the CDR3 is TGTGCCAACAGGCGACAGGGGACTAATGAAAAACTGTTTTTT. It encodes CANRRQGTNEKLFF.